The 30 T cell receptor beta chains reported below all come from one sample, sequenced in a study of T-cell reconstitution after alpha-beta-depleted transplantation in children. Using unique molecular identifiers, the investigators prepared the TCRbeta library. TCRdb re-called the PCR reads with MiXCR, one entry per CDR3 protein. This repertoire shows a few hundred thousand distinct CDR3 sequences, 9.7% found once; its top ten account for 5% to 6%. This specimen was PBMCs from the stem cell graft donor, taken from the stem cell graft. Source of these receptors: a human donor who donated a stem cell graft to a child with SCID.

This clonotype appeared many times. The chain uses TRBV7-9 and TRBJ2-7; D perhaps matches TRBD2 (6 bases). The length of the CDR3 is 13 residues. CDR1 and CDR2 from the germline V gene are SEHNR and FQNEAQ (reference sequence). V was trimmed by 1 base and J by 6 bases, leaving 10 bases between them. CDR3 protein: CASSLDGGSEQYF. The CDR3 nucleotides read TGTGCCAGCAGCTTAGATGGGGGGTCCGAGCAGTACTTC. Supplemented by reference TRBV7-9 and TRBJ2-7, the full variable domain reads DTGVSQNPRHKITKRGQNVTFRCDPISEHNRLYWYRQTLGQGPEFLTYFQNEAQLEKSRLLSDRFSAERPKGSFSTLEIQRTEQGDSAMYLCASSLDGGSEQYFGPGTRLTVT.

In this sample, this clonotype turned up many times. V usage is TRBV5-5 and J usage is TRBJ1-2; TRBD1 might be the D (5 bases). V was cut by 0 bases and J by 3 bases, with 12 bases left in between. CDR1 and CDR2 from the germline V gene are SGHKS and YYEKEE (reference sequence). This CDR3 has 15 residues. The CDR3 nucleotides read TGTGCCAGCAGCTTGGCCCCCGACAGCCACTATGGCTACACCTTC. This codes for CASSLAPDSHYGYTF. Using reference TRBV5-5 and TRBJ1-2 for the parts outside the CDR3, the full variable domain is DAGVTQSPTHLIKTRGQQVTLRCSPISGHKSVSWYQQVLGQGPQFIFQYYEKEERGRGNFPDRFSARQFPNYSSELNVNALLLGDSALYLCASSLAPDSHYGYTFGSGTRLTVV.

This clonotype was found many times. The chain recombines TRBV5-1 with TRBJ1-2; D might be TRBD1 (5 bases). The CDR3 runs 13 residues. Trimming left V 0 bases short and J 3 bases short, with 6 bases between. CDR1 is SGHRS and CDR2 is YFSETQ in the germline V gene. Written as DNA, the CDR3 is TGCGCCAGCAGCTTGGGAGGGGACTATGGCTACACCTTC. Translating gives CASSLGGDYGYTF. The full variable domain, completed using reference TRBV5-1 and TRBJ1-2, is KAGVTQTPRYLIKTRGQQVTLSCSPISGHRSVSWYQQTPGQGLQFLFEYFSETQRNKGNFPGRFSGRQFSNSRSEMNVSTLELGDSALYLCASSLGGDYGYTFGSGTRLTVV.

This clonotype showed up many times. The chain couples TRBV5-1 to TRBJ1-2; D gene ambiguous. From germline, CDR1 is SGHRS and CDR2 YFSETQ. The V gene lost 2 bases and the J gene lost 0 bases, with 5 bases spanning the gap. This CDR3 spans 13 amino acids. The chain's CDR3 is CASSFTPNYGYTF. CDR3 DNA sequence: TGCGCCAGCAGCTTCACACCTAACTATGGCTACACCTTC.

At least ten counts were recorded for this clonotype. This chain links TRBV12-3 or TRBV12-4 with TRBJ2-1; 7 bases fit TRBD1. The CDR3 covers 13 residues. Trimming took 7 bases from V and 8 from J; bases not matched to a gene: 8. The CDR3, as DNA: TGTGCCAGCAACCAAAACACAGGGGATGAGCAGTTCTTC. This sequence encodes CASNQNTGDEQFF.

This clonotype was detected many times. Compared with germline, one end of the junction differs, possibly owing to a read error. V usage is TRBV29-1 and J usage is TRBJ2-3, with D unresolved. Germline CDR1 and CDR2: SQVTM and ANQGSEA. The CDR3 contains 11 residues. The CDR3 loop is CSVGPTHTQYF. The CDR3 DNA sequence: TGCAGCGTTGGGCCCACACATACGCAGTATTTT.

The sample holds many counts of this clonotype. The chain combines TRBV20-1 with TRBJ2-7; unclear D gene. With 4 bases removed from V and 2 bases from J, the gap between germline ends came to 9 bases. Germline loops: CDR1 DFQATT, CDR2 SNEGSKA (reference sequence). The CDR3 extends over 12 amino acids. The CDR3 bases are TGCAGTGCTAATCAGGCGACCTACGAGCAGTACTTC. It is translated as CSANQATYEQYF.

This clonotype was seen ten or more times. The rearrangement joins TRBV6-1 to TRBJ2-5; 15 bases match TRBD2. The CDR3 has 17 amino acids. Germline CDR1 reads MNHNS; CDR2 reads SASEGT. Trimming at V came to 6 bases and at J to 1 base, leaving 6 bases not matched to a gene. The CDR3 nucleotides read TGTGCCAGCAGCAGGGGACTAGCGGGGGGCTCCCAAGAGACCCAGTACTTC. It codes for CASSRGLAGGSQETQYF.

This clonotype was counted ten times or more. The CDR3 loop is CASSLIGMETYEQYF. The CDR3 DNA reads as TGCGCCAGCAGCTTGATAGGGATGGAAACCTACGAGCAGTACTTC. This chain links TRBV5-1 with TRBJ2-7; no firm D call. The CDR3 contains 15 residues. Germline lookup yields CDR1 SGHRS and CDR2 YFSETQ. Deletions cut 1 base from V and 2 bases from J, with 13 bases between.

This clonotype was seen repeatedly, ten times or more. CDR3 DNA sequence: TGTGCCAGCAGGGACTACAGGGCGAACACTGAAGCTTTCTTT. Amino acid sequence: CASRDYRANTEAFF. The gene calls are TRBV12-3 or TRBV12-4 and TRBJ1-1; D possibly corresponds to TRBD1 (6 bases). The length of the CDR3 is 14 residues. Trimming removed 6 bases at V and 1 base at J, with 12 bases between.

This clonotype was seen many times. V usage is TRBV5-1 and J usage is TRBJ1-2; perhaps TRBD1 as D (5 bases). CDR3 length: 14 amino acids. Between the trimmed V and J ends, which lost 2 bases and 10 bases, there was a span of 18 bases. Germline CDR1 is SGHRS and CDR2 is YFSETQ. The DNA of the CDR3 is TGCGCCAGCAGCTTCCCACAGGATCCTAAGGACTACACCTTC. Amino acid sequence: CASSFPQDPKDYTF. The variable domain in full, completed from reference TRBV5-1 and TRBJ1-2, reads KAGVTQTPRYLIKTRGQQVTLSCSPISGHRSVSWYQQTPGQGLQFLFEYFSETQRNKGNFPGRFSGRQFSNSRSEMNVSTLELGDSALYLCASSFPQDPKDYTFGSGTRLTVV.

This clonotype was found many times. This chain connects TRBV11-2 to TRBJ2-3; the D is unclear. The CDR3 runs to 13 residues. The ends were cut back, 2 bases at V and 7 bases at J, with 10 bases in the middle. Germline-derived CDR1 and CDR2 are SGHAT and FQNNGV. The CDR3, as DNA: TGTGCCAGCAGCTTAAATCAGCCCAATACGCAGTATTTT. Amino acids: CASSLNQPNTQYF.

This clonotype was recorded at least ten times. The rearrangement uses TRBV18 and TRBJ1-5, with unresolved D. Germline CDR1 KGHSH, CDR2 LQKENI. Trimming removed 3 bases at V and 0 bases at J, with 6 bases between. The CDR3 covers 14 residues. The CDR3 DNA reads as TGTGCCAGCTCACCGGGATTTAGCAATCAGCCCCAGCATTTT. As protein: CASSPGFSNQPQHF.

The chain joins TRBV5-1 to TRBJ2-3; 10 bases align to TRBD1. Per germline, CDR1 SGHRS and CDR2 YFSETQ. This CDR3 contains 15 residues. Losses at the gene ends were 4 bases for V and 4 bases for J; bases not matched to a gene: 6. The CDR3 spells CASSPGTGDADTQYF. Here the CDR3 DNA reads TGCGCCAGCAGCCCGGGGACAGGGGATGCAGATACGCAGTATTTT.

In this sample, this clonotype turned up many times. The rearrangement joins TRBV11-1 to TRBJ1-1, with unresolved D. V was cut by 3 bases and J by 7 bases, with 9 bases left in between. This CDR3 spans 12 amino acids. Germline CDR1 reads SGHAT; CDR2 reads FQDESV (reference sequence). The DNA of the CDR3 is TGTGCCAGCAGCTTTAGGCCAGGTGAAGCTTTCTTT. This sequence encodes CASSFRPGEAFF.

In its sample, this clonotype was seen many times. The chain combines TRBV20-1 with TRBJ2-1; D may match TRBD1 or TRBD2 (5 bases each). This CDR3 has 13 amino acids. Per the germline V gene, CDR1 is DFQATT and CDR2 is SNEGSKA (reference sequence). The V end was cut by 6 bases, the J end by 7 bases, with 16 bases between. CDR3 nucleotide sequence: TGCAGTGCGGGGCGGGCCAGGCGTAATGAGCAGTTCTTC. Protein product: CSAGRARRNEQFF.

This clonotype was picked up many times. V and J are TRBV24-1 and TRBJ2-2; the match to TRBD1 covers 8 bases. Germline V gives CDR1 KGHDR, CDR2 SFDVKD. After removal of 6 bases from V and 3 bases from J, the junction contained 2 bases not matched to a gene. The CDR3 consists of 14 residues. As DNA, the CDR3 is TGTGCCACCAGTCTGACAGGGGACACCGGGGAGCTGTTTTTT. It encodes CATSLTGDTGELFF.

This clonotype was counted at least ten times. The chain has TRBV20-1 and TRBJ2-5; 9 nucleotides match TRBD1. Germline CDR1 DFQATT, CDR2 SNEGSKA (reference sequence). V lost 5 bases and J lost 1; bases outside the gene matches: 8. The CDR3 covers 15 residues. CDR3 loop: CSALAGQGTQETQYF. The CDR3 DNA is TGCAGTGCTTTGGCCGGACAGGGGACCCAAGAGACCCAGTACTTC.

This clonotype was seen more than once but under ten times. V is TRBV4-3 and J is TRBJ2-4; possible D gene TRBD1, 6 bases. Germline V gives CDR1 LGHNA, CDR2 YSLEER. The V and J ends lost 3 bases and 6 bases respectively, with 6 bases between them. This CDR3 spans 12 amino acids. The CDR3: CASSQTGNIQYF. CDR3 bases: TGCGCCAGCAGCCAGACAGGAAACATTCAGTACTTC.

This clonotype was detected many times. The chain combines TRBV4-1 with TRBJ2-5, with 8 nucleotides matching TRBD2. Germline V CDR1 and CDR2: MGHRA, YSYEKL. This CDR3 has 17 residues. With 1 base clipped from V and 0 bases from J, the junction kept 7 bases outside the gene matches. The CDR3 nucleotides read TGCGCCAGCAGCCAAGGATCGAGAGCGGGGGACCAAGAGACCCAGTACTTC. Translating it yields CASSQGSRAGDQETQYF.

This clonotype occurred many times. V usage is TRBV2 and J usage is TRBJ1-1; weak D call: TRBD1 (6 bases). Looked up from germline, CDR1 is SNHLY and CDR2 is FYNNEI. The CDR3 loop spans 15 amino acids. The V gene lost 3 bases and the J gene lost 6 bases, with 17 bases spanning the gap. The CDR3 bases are TGTGCCAGCAGTGACGCACAGGGTTTCATGCCTGAAGCTTTCTTT. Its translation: CASSDAQGFMPEAFF.

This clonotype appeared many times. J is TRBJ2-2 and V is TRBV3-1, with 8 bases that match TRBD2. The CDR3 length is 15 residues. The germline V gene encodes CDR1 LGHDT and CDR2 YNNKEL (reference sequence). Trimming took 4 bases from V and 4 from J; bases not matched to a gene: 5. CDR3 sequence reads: CASSLIAGLTGELFF. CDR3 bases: TGTGCCAGCAGCCTGATAGCGGGGCTCACCGGGGAGCTGTTTTTT.

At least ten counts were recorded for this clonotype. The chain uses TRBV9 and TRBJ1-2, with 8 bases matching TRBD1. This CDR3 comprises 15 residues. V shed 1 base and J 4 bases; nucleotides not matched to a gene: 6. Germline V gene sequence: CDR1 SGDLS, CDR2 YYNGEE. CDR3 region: CASSVRPGGSYGYTF. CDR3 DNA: TGTGCCAGCAGCGTAAGGCCAGGGGGCAGCTATGGCTACACCTTC.

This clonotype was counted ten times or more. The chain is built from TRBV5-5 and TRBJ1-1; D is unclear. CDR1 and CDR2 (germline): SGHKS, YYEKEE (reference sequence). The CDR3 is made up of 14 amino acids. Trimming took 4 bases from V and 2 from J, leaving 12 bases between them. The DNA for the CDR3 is TGTGCCAGCAGCGCCCACCCCAGAAACACTGAAGCTTTCTTT. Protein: CASSAHPRNTEAFF.

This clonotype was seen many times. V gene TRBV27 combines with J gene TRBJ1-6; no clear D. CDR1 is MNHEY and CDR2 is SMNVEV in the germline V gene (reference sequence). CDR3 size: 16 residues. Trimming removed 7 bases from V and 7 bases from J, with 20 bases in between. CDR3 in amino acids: CASTDQVPLTNSPLHF. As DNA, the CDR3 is TGTGCCAGCACCGATCAAGTCCCCCTCACCAATTCACCCCTCCACTTT.

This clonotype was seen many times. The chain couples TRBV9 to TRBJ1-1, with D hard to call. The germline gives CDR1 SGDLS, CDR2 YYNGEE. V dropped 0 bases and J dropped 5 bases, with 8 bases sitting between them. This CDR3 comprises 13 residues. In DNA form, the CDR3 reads TGTGCCAGCAGCGTAGGACTGATGACTGAAGCTTTCTTT. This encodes CASSVGLMTEAFF.

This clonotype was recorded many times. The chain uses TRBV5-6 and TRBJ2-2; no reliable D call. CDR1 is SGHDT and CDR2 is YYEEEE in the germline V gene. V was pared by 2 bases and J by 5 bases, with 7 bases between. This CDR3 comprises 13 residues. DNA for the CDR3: TGTGCCAGCAGCTTTTTTTCGACCGGGGAGCTGTTTTTT. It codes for CASSFFSTGELFF.

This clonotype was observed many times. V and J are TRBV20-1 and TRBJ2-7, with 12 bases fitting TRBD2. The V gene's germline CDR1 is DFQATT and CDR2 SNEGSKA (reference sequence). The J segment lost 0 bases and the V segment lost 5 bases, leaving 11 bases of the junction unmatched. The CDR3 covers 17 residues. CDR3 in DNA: TGCAGTGCTCGCCCCTTCGGACTAGCGGGGCACTCCTACGAGCAGTACTTC. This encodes CSARPFGLAGHSYEQYF.

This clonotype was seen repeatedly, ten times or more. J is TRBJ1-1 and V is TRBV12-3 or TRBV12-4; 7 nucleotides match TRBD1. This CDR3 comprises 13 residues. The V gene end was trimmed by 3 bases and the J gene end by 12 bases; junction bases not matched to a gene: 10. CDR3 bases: TGTGCCAGCAGTTTCCAGACAGGGTTAAGGACTTTCTTT. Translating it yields CASSFQTGLRTFF.

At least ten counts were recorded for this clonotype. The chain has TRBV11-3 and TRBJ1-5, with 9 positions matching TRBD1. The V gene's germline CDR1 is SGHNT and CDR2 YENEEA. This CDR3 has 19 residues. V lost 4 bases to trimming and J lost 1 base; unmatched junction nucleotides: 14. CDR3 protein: CASSSPGQGSFYSNQPQHF. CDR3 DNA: TGTGCCAGCAGCTCCCCGGGACAGGGCTCCTTCTACAGCAATCAGCCCCAGCATTTT.